This T cell receptor (beta chain) was profiled in a study of control samples from healthy donors and cancer patients. The CDR3 consists of 16 residues. Per germline, CDR1 KGHDR and CDR2 SFDVKD. J lost 4 bases, V lost 1 base, and 7 bases had no gene match. The data were produced by immunoSEQ multiplex PCR, yet TCRdb's version contains in-frame clones alone and is incomplete. The table has 120,000 or so clones, 87% seen once. V is TRBV24-1 and J is TRBJ2-7; TRBD1 agrees at 9 bases. This clonotype was obtained from a man aged 40-55 years in good health. The sample comprised blood. CDR3 residues: CATSDFSGTGMYEQYF. As DNA, the CDR3 is TGTGCCACCAGTGATTTTTCCGGGACAGGGATGTACGAGCAGTACTTC.